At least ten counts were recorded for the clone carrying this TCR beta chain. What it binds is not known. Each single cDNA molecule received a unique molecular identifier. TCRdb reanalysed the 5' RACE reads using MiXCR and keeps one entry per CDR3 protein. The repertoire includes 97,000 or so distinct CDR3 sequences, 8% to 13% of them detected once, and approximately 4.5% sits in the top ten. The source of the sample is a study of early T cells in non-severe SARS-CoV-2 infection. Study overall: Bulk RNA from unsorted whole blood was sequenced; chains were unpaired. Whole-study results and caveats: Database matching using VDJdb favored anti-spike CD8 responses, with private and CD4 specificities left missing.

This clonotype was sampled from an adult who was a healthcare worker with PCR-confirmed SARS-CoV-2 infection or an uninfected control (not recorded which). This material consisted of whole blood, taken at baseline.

Written as DNA, the CDR3 is TGTGCCAGCAGTGCAGGGTTCAAAAACATTCAGTACTTC. This gives the protein CASSAGFKNIQYF. This sequence joins TRBV6-1 and TRBJ2-4; maybe TRBD1 (5 bases). V shed 4 bases and J shed 3 bases, with 7 bases lying between them. The CDR3 is 13 residues long. Per germline, CDR1 MNHNS and CDR2 SASEGT.